This T cell receptor (beta chain) appears in the sequencing data of a study of blood T cell repertoires in COVID-19. V lost 4 bases and J lost 3; bases outside the gene matches: 6. The germline V gene encodes CDR1 SGHRS and CDR2 YFSETQ. The CDR3 contains 15 residues. Only in-frame clones appear in the TCRdb table, and some are missing; sequencing was by immunoSEQ multiplex PCR. The sample lists about 74,000 clones, 88% occurring once. This TCR was recovered from a woman of 80 years or more with active or convalescent COVID-19. The J gene is TRBJ2-1, the V gene TRBV5-1, with 8 bases identical to TRBD1. The sample comprised peripheral blood. The CDR3 coding sequence is TGCGCCAGCAGCCTCGTTGACAGGGGCTACAATGAGCAGTTCTTC. Translating it yields CASSLVDRGYNEQFF.